These 13 T cell receptor beta chains were all obtained from the same sample, sequenced in a study of tissue T cells after allogeneic stem cell transplantation (dated by TCRdb to about 2022). Library prep was done by the immunoSEQ multiplex PCR assay. TCRdb holds this immuneACCESS table with in-frame rearrangements only. Some clones are missing; in checked studies, unresolved V genes explain under half, and the rest has no known cause. The sample has under 9,000 clones on record, 35% to 40% of them singletons. The leading ten clones occupy 4.5% to 5.5% of the sample. According to the study, the label for this sample's time point signals: mouse harvest day 14 after allogeneic transplant. Each mouse graft consisted of 10^7 T-cell-depleted bone marrow cells plus 10^6 splenic CD5+ T cells and was given by tail vein injection. Sample: skin. These receptors came from a female BALB/c mouse given C57BL/6 T cells with graft-versus-host disease after an allogeneic hematopoietic cell transplant.

In its sample, this clone was seen a few times. The gene names given are mouse names. The read finishes 1 residue shy of the CDR3 end, and the germline J gene is used to complete it. The rearrangement joins TRBV26 to TRBJ1-4; 7 positions agree with TRBD1. After removal of 4 bases from V and 2 bases from J, the junction contained 4 bases not matched to a gene. Germline V gene data show CDR1 as KGHPV and CDR2 as FQNQEV (reference sequence). This CDR3 has 15 residues. The DNA read from the CDR3 is TGTGCCAGCAGTCAAGGGGGCGCGTCCAACGAAAGATTATTT. Its protein is CASSQGGASNERLF. The full CDR3 is CASSQGGASNERLFF.

As to this clone: Genes and germline are mouse. The read terminates 1 residue ahead of where the CDR3 ends, so the germline J gene completes it. The chain combines TRBV5 with TRBJ2-7, with 10 nucleotides matching TRBD2. Germline V gives CDR1 LGHNA, CDR2 YNLKQL (reference sequence). This CDR3 is built from 14 residues. With 4 bases clipped from V and 3 bases from J, the junction kept 3 bases outside the gene matches. CDR3 sequence: CASSPGLGVYEQYF. The sequenced part of the CDR3 DNA is TGTGCCAGCAGCCCTGGACTGGGGGTCTATGAACAGTAC.

Within the sample, this clone is medium-sized (0.01 to 0.1%). Gene names are the mouse ones. The read terminates 1 residue before the CDR3 end, so the remaining end is supplied by the germline J gene. The chain has TRBV26 and TRBJ2-7, with D perhaps TRBD1 (6 bases). Trimming pared 4 bases from V and 4 bases from J, leaving 11 bases between. CDR1 KGHPV and CDR2 FQNQEV come from the germline V gene (reference sequence). The CDR3 sequence is 13 residues long. The CDR3 bases that were read are TGTGCCAGCAGTCCGGGGACAATTTATGAACAGTAC. Encoded protein: CASSPGTIYEQY. The full CDR3 protein is CASSPGTIYEQYF.

This clone is termed medium-sized. Genes and germline come from the mouse. The CDR3 is cut off 1 residue early in the read; its end comes from the germline J gene. This sequence joins TRBV15 and TRBJ2-7; 8 bases align to TRBD2. Trimming took 3 bases from V and 3 from J; bases not matched to a gene: 4. Per the germline V gene, CDR1 is SGHND and CDR2 is FRSKSL. The CDR3 contains 14 residues. The sequenced part of the CDR3 DNA is TGTGCCAGCAGTTTGAGTGGGGGGGGCTATGAACAGTAC. Translating gives CASSLSGGGYEQY. The full-length CDR3 reads as CASSLSGGGYEQYF. The whole variable domain, filled in from reference TRBV15 and TRBJ2-7, reads DAGVTQTPRHEVAEKGQTIILKCEPVSGHNDLFWYRQTKIQGLELLSYFRSKSLMEDGGAFKDRFKAEMLNSSFSTLKIQPTEPKDSAVYLCASSLSGGGYEQYFGPGTRLTVL.

In regard to this clone: Genes here carry mouse names. The read gets to within 1 residue of the CDR3 end, and the germline J gene fills in the rest. The rearrangement joins TRBV16 to TRBJ1-1; 9 bases map to TRBD1. The CDR3 consists of 14 residues. V trimming: 3 bases; J trimming: 1 base; junction bases outside the gene matches: 0. Germline V CDR1 and CDR2: SGHSA, FRNQAP. CDR3 DNA, as far as it was read: TGTGCAAGCAGCTTGACAGGGGGGAACACAGAAGTCTTC. Translating it yields CASSLTGGNTEVF. From start to end, the CDR3 is CASSLTGGNTEVFF.

Sample share makes this clone medium-sized. The gene names given are mouse names. The sequenced fragment ends 1 residue before the CDR3 boundary, so the rest is inferred from the germline J gene. The chain uses TRBV26 and TRBJ2-5; perhaps TRBD1 as D (5 bases). This CDR3 is 13 amino acids long. Looked up from germline, CDR1 is KGHPV and CDR2 is FQNQEV (reference sequence). Trimming left V 2 bases short and J 2 bases short, with 5 bases between. The sequenced CDR3 bases are TGTGCCAGCAGTCTGAGGGGCCAAGACACCCAGTAC. Translation: CASSLRGQDTQY. The whole CDR3 protein is CASSLRGQDTQYF.

Notes on this clone: Genes here carry mouse names. With the read ending 1 residue before the CDR3 end, the germline J gene is used to fill in that end. The genes are TRBV29 and TRBJ1-2; 11 bases fit TRBD1. This CDR3 comprises 14 residues. CDR1 and CDR2 from the germline V gene are MSHET and SYDVDS. Germline trimming cut 2 bases from V and 4 bases from J; bases unmatched to any gene: 0. Partial CDR3 DNA: TGTGCTAGCAGTTTAGGACAGGGGGCCTCCGACTACACC. Translating gives CASSLGQGASDYT. The whole CDR3 sequence is CASSLGQGASDYTF. Looking up the rest from reference TRBV29 and TRBJ1-2 gives the full variable domain: DMKVTQMPRYLIKRMGENVLLECGQDMSHETMYWYRQDPGLGLQLIYISYDVDSNSEGDIPKGYRVSRKKREHFSLILDSAKTNQTSVYFCASSLGQGASDYTFGSGTRLLVI.

This clone ranks as medium-sized (0.01 to 0.1%). Gene names are the mouse ones. The sequence runs out 1 residue before the end of the CDR3; the remainder is reconstructed from the germline J gene. This CDR3 is also generated by other DNA sequences in the sample. This sequence joins TRBV2 and TRBJ2-7; TRBD2 matches 10 bases. The trim removed 3 bases at V and 4 bases at J, leaving 3 bases unmatched. There are 14 residues in the CDR3. CDR1 and CDR2 (germline): LGHNA, YSYQKL. CDR3: CASSHGTGEYEQYF. The CDR3 DNA, read in part, is TGTGCCAGCAGCCACGGGACTGGGGAGTATGAACAGTAC.

This clone was observed a single time. Each gene name is a mouse one. Read coverage stops 1 residue before the CDR3 terminus; the germline J gene supplies the remainder. This chain connects TRBV26 to TRBJ2-7, with D possibly TRBD1 on 6 matching bases. This CDR3 is built from 14 residues. Germline V gives CDR1 KGHPV, CDR2 FQNQEV (reference sequence). V gave up 2 bases and J gave up 0 bases, with 8 bases separating them. CDR3 DNA, as far as it was read: TGTGCCAGCAGTCTGCAGGGGCCCTCCTATGAACAGTAC. Translated: CASSLQGPSYEQY. The entire CDR3 protein reads CASSLQGPSYEQYF.

In its sample, this clone is medium-sized. All gene names here are mouse names. The sequence runs out 1 residue before the end of the CDR3; the remainder is reconstructed from the germline J gene. The chain employs TRBV26 and TRBJ2-7; D gene uncertain. CDR1 and CDR2 (germline): KGHPV, FQNQEV (reference sequence). V dropped 2 bases and J dropped 4 bases, with 3 bases sitting between them. CDR3 length: 11 residues. CDR3: CASSLLYEQYF. CDR3 DNA, as far as it was read: TGTGCCAGCAGTCTGCTGTATGAACAGTAC.

As to this clone: Genes and germline are mouse. The chain's CDR3 is CASSLEGSDYTF. Incomplete CDR3 DNA: TGTGCCAGCAGTCTGGAGGGTTCCGACTACACC. This chain joins TRBV24 and TRBJ1-2, with D hard to call. The read comes to an end 1 residue before the CDR3 does, leaving the germline J gene to fill in the end. This CDR3 has 12 residues. V lost 2 bases to trimming and J lost 5 bases, with 6 bases between them. Germline CDR1 reads KGHTA; CDR2 reads FRNEEI.

This clone rates as medium-sized (0.01 to 0.1%). The gene names given are mouse names. Sequencing ends 1 residue short of the CDR3 end; the germline J gene provides the rest. This chain links TRBV26 with TRBJ2-5; 8 positions agree with TRBD2. The trim removed 4 bases at V and 2 bases at J, leaving 2 bases unmatched. Looked up from germline, CDR1 is KGHPV and CDR2 is FQNQEV (reference sequence). There are 14 residues in the CDR3. Partial CDR3 DNA: TGTGCCAGCAGTCCCGGGACTGGCCAAGACACCCAGTAC. Translated: CASSPGTGQDTQY. The CDR3 reads in full as CASSPGTGQDTQYF.

As regards this clone: Genes and germline come from the mouse. This sample also contains other DNA sequences that code for the same CDR3. This CDR3 is CASSLSNTEVFF. The part of the CDR3 DNA that was read is TGTGCCAGCAGTCTCTCAAACACAGAAGTCTTC. The V and J genes are TRBV26 and TRBJ1-1, with unresolved D. The read halts 1 residue ahead of the CDR3 end, with the missing end drawn from the germline J gene. The germline V and J ends were trimmed by 3 bases and 0 bases, with 2 bases remaining between them. The length of the CDR3 is 12 residues. The V gene's germline CDR1 is KGHPV and CDR2 FQNQEV (reference sequence).